This T cell receptor beta chain was found in a study of T cell changes during pregnancy in multiple sclerosis. Unmatched junction bases numbered 7, after V lost 1 base and J lost 5 bases. The CDR3 totals 16 residues. Germline CDR1 LGHNA, CDR2 YSLEER. Sequencing used immunoSEQ multiplex PCR; TCRdb keeps in-frame clones, though not all of them. The sample has around 57,000 clones; over 80% are singletons. The gene calls are TRBV4-3 and TRBJ1-4; 7 bases agree with TRBD1. The clonotype was recovered from a female donor in good health, enrolled as a control in a pregnancy study. Sequenced here: peripheral blood, sampled in the first trimester of pregnancy. The CDR3, as DNA: TGCGCCAGCAGCCAAGGAGGAACCAGGGGGAATGAAAAACTGTTTTTT. As protein: CASSQGGTRGNEKLFF.